These 17 T cell receptor beta chains were sequenced from one sample in a study of blood T cell repertoires in COVID-19 (dated by TCRdb to the early 2020s). Library construction relied on the immunoSEQ multiplex PCR assay. In TCRdb, the immuneACCESS table is reduced to in-frame sequences with V and J assigned. These tables do not hold every clone; where another copy was compared, an unresolved V gene accounts for under half, and the others remain unexplained. This sample is represented by 50,000 to 75,000 clones; approximately 95% of them were singletons. Together, the top ten hold approximately 2.9% of the sample. Sequenced input: peripheral blood. These receptors all stem from a man between 65 and 85 years old with active COVID-19.

This rearrangement joins TRBV29-1 to TRBJ2-5, with D possibly TRBD1 on 6 matching bases. Trimming stripped 3 bases from V and 4 bases from J, with 12 bases between. CDR1 and CDR2 from the germline V gene are SQVTM and ANQGSEA. The CDR3 length is 13 residues. CDR3 region: CSVDRGYGETQYF. The CDR3 nucleotides read TGCAGCGTTGACAGGGGTTATGGAGAGACCCAGTACTTC.

This sequence joins TRBV7-2 and TRBJ2-5; possible D gene TRBD1, 6 bases. The CDR3 loop spans 17 amino acids. CDR1 is SGHTA and CDR2 is FQGNSA in the germline V gene. Between the trimmed V and J ends, which lost 1 base and 5 bases, there was a span of 20 bases. DNA for the CDR3: TGTGCCAGCAGCTTAGTGAGGGGGAACCCTCTACAGGAGACCCAGTACTTC. Translated: CASSLVRGNPLQETQYF.

This chain joins TRBV3-1 (or the pseudogene TRBV3-2) and TRBJ1-2, with TRBD1 matching 7 bases. The germline V gene has CDR1 LGHDT and CDR2 YNNKEL (reference sequence). The CDR3 extends over 16 amino acids. V shed 5 bases, J shed 8 bases, and the junction held 17 bases outside the gene matches. CDR3 in amino acids: CASSFRSGTAPWGYTF. CDR3 in DNA: TGTGCCAGCAGCTTCCGATCCGGGACAGCACCCTGGGGCTACACCTTC.

The rearrangement uses TRBV5-1 and TRBJ2-1; 10 positions agree with TRBD2. The V gene end was trimmed by 3 bases and the J gene end by 6 bases; junction bases not matched to a gene: 9. In germline, CDR1 is SGHRS, CDR2 YFSETQ. The CDR3 runs to 16 residues. CDR3 DNA: TGCGCCAGCAGCTCTGGAGAACTAGCGGGAAGCAATGAGCAGTTCTTC. It translates to CASSSGELAGSNEQFF.

The rearrangement joins TRBV3-1 (or the pseudogene TRBV3-2) to TRBJ1-1; D gene ambiguous. Trimming left V 1 base short and J 0 bases short, with 9 bases between. Germline values: CDR1 LGHDT, CDR2 YNNKEL (reference sequence). This CDR3 has 15 amino acids. The CDR3 here is CASSQAFSLNTEAFF. Here the CDR3 DNA reads TGTGCCAGCAGCCAAGCTTTCAGTTTGAACACTGAAGCTTTCTTT.

The chain employs TRBV5-4 and TRBJ2-7; TRBD1 might be the D (6 bases). The V and J ends lost 0 bases and 6 bases respectively, with 13 bases between them. The CDR3 has 14 residues. Germline V lookup: CDR1 SGHNT, CDR2 YYREEE (reference sequence). The CDR3 coding sequence is TGTGCCAGCAGCTTGGACAGGGTGGCGGGCGAGCAGTACGTC. This encodes CASSLDRVAGEQYV.

The J gene is TRBJ2-7, the V gene TRBV7-2; 8 nucleotides line up with TRBD1. The germline CDR1 and CDR2 sequences are SGHTA and FQGNSA. The CDR3 consists of 15 residues. Trimming took 4 bases from V and 1 from J; bases not matched to a gene: 6. The CDR3: CASSSGTGGSYEQYF. CDR3 DNA sequence: TGTGCCAGCAGCTCTGGGACAGGCGGATCCTACGAGCAGTACTTC.

The chain joins TRBV18 to TRBJ2-3; 7 bases match TRBD1. Germline V CDR1 and CDR2: KGHSH, LQKENI. V dropped 0 bases and J dropped 0; count of bases not matched to a gene: 0. This CDR3 comprises 15 residues. The CDR3 region has the DNA TGTGCCAGCTCACCACCGGGACAGAGCACAGATACGCAGTATTTT. This codes for CASSPPGQSTDTQYF.

V gene TRBV6-5 combines with J gene TRBJ2-5, with TRBD1 matching 9 bases. Trimming cost V 6 bases and J 4 bases; bases outside gene matches: 6. This CDR3 spans 14 amino acids. Germline CDR1 MNHEY, CDR2 SVGAGI. CDR3 nucleotide sequence: TGTGCCAGCAGAATGGACAGGGGACGAGAGACCCAGTACTTC. The encoded protein is CASRMDRGRETQYF.

As DNA, the CDR3 is TGCGCCAGCAGCTTGGGGGGGGGCTGGCAGGAAAAACTGTTTTTT. Protein product: CASSLGGGWQEKLFF. The chain combines TRBV5-1 with TRBJ1-4, with D possibly TRBD1 on 6 matching bases. The germline V and J ends were trimmed by 0 bases and 8 bases, with 14 bases remaining between them. CDR1 is SGHRS, CDR2 YFSETQ, per germline. The CDR3 contains 15 residues.

This rearrangement joins TRBV6-5 to TRBJ1-3; D gene unclear. The germline V gene has CDR1 MNHEY and CDR2 SVGAGI. The CDR3 extends over 15 amino acids. Trimming left V 7 bases short and J 0 bases short, with 13 bases between. The CDR3 loop reads CASTNDSYSGNTIYF. The CDR3 region has the DNA TGTGCCAGCACCAACGACTCTTACTCTGGAAACACCATATATTTT.

The V call is TRBV5-1, the J call TRBJ1-1, with 12 bases identical to TRBD1. The CDR3 is 16 residues long. V lost 4 bases to trimming and J lost 2 bases; unmatched junction nucleotides: 6. CDR1 is SGHRS, CDR2 YFSETQ, per germline. The CDR3 DNA is TGCGCCAGCAGCAGAGGGACAGGGGGCCTAAACACTGAAGCTTTCTTT. Its translation: CASSRGTGGLNTEAFF.

This chain uses TRBV6-5 with TRBJ1-2; 10 nucleotides match TRBD1. Per the germline V gene, CDR1 is MNHEY and CDR2 is SVGAGI. V shed 6 bases and J 6 bases; nucleotides not matched to a gene: 4. The CDR3 spans 13 residues. CDR3 loop: CASRRTGGDGYTF. The DNA of the CDR3 is TGTGCCAGCAGAAGGACAGGGGGGGATGGCTACACCTTC.

V gene TRBV12-3 or TRBV12-4 combines with J gene TRBJ1-1; D gene ambiguous. V was trimmed by 6 bases and J by 0 bases, leaving 8 bases between them. The CDR3 has 13 amino acids. The CDR3 DNA follows: TGTGCCAGCAGAACACAGCTGAACACTGAAGCTTTCTTT. Residues: CASRTQLNTEAFF.

The CDR3 loop is CASSARTGGVFPDTQYF. The CDR3 nucleotides are TGTGCCAGCAGTGCGAGGACAGGGGGCGTATTTCCAGATACGCAGTATTTT. The chain combines TRBV6-1 with TRBJ2-3, with 11 positions matching TRBD1. Unmatched junction bases numbered 10, after V lost 4 bases and J lost 4 bases. The CDR3 extends over 17 amino acids. Germline CDR1 MNHNS, CDR2 SASEGT.

Here the CDR3 DNA reads TGTGCCAGCAGTTTCGGACAGGGAGGCGAGCAGTACGTC. It specifies CASSFGQGGEQYV. The V call is TRBV12-3 or TRBV12-4, the J call TRBJ2-7; 8 bases are a match to TRBD1. With V trimmed by 3 bases and J by 6 bases, 4 bases remained unmatched. The CDR3 loop spans 13 amino acids.

The chain has TRBV5-6 and TRBJ1-2; tentatively, D is TRBD1 (6 bases). The germline CDR1 and CDR2 sequences are SGHDT and YYEEEE. This CDR3 is 13 amino acids long. Trimming pared 0 bases from V and 8 bases from J, leaving 11 bases between. The chain's CDR3 is CASSLAGDRGYTF. The CDR3, as DNA: TGTGCCAGCAGCTTGGCAGGGGATCGAGGCTACACCTTC. Complete variable domain (other parts from reference TRBV5-6 and TRBJ1-2): DAGVTQSPTHLIKTRGQQVTLRCSPKSGHDTVSWYQQALGQGPQFIFQYYEEEERQRGNFPDRFSGHQFPNYSSELNVNALLLGDSALYLCASSLAGDRGYTFGSGTRLTVV.